The entry below describes one TCR beta chain. Its antigen has not been determined. No per-base quality is available; no much larger clone lies one base away. The CDR3 regions of human TCRbeta chains were analyzed by immunosequencing. The study's own analysis went as follows. TCRs in the repertoires were compared against a reference library of SARS-CoV-2-specific TCRs that had been generated with the MIRA antigen-specificity platform. Breadth was defined as the fraction of unique TCRs that were SARS-CoV-2-associated. Depth was defined as the fraction of total T cells that were SARS-CoV-2-associated. Using the MIRA data, every spike-specific TCR was mapped to the spike region that the TCR reacted to and assigned to either a CD4 or a CD8 class. Log10-transformed breadth and depth values were compared by one-way ANOVA with Sidak's multiple comparisons tests. This is the immuneACCESS table as TCRdb keeps it, with only in-frame sequences that have V and J called. A part of the clones is gone; compared with another copy, unresolved V genes explain less than half, and the rest is unexplained. That table gives V, J and clone size, and the DNA gave D and trimming. This sample lists around 180,000 clones; 70% to 90% were detected once. 7.7% of the sample is in the top ten clones.

Its CDR3 holds 12 amino acids, cysteine through phenylalanine. Only the CDR3 DNA stays, 36 bases, in frame from base 1. Trimming accounts for 5 bases at V and 8 bases at J, while the number of junction bases matched to no gene is 5. The data stem from a study of T cell responses to AZD1222 COVID-19 vaccine (dated by TCRdb to the early 2020s). Regarding the research as a whole: AZD1222 recipients with second doses at about 4 weeks or about 12 weeks were pooled, because spike-specific TCR depth and breadth did not differ between schedules. TCR sequencing covered 233 trial participants: 200 to 210 given two doses of AZD1222 and 26 given two doses of MenACWY control vaccine. Trial participants were enrolled into age subgroups of 18-55, 56-69 and 70-plus years, which contained approximately 150, 28 and 58 TCR-sequenced participants, respectively. Here is what the overall study found, with its caveats: In the small 56-69-year group, the increase in depth fell short of significance, most likely because of low power. Conclusions about previously exposed vaccinees were limited because only six AZD1222 recipients were SARS-CoV-2 seropositive at baseline. Nearly half of unique spike-specific TCRs reportedly recognized epitopes outside regions mutated in the B.1.351 and B.1.1.7 variants. CD4 TCRs associated with the vaccine covered the entire spike protein, and the dominant responses were in regions 160-218 and 743-854. Spike-specific TCR breadth and depth rose significantly after two AZD1222 doses compared with day 0 and with MenACWY recipients. Participants were mostly white British, with more females than males. The authors suggested clonal diversity may have been underestimated. Because no samples from the day 14 peak response were available, repertoires could be characterized only after the peak T cell response.

Sample time point, as interpreted from the label and publication: baseline before first vaccination. Vaccinee samples came from UK trials COV001 and COV002, including a single-blind randomized controlled phase 2/3 trial of AZD1222 (ChAdOx1 nCoV-19) in healthy adults. For TCRbeta chain sequencing, PBMC samples from trial participants were taken at day 0 and at day 28 after the second dose. The chain couples TRBV12-3 or TRBV12-4 to TRBJ1-1; TRBD1 matches 7 bases in the middle. Specimen: peripheral blood, collected on day 0 of AZD1222 vaccination. This TCR came from an adult in good health. CDR3 protein: CASSTDRAEAFF. The DNA is as follows: TGTGCCAGCAGTACCGACAGGGCGGAAGCTTTCTTT.